These 8 T cell receptor beta chains originate from one sample sequenced in a study of blood T cell repertoires in COVID-19. Sequencing was performed with immunoSEQ multiplex PCR; in TCRdb, only in-frame clones are kept and a portion is missing. The profile shows approximately 220,000 clones, about 83% of them singletons. The sample was peripheral blood. These receptor sequences come from a man aged 60-69 years who had recovered from COVID-19.

V gene TRBV14 combines with J gene TRBJ2-5; a weak D match, TRBD2 (6 bases). This CDR3 spans 16 amino acids. The V gene's germline CDR1 is SGHDN and CDR2 FVKESK. V was trimmed by 0 bases and J by 5 bases, leaving 16 bases between them. The DNA of the CDR3 is TGTGCCAGCAGCCAAGAGAGGTCCGTCCGGGGGGAGACCCAGTACTTC. Translating it yields CASSQERSVRGETQYF.

This sequence joins TRBV18 and TRBJ2-5; a weak D match, TRBD2 (6 bases). Between the trimmed V and J ends, which lost 6 bases and 3 bases, there was a span of 11 bases. The CDR3 is made up of 13 amino acids. Germline V gene data show CDR1 as KGHSH and CDR2 as LQKENI. Here the CDR3 DNA reads TGTGCCAGCTCGCCGGGGACTGAAGAGACCCAGTACTTC. As protein: CASSPGTEETQYF.

The rearrangement links TRBV24-1 to TRBJ1-1, with 7 bases matching TRBD1. The germline gives CDR1 KGHDR, CDR2 SFDVKD. The CDR3 is made up of 15 amino acids. The trim removed 6 bases at V and 1 base at J, leaving 7 bases unmatched. Here the CDR3 reads CATSTTQGGNTEAFF. The CDR3 DNA reads TGTGCCACCAGTACCACTCAGGGGGGGAACACTGAAGCTTTCTTT.

The V and J genes are TRBV30 and TRBJ2-3; D gene uncertain. Germline V gives CDR1 GTSNPN, CDR2 SVGIG (reference sequence). The CDR3 is 12 residues long. With 4 bases removed from V and 5 bases from J, the gap between germline ends came to 10 bases. Written as DNA, the CDR3 is TGTGCCTGGACCAATCCGGGAGATACGCAGTATTTT. Its translation is CAWTNPGDTQYF.

The sample holds one count of this clone. The chain uses TRBV5-1 and TRBJ2-1; tentatively, D is TRBD1 (6 bases). The V end lost 4 bases, the J end lost 7 bases, and 15 bases lay between the germline ends. The germline V gene encodes CDR1 SGHRS and CDR2 YFSETQ. This CDR3 spans 14 amino acids. The DNA of the CDR3 is TGCGCCAGCAGCAGGGACACTGCGTCGAATGAGCAGTTCTTC. Amino acids: CASSRDTASNEQFF.

J is TRBJ2-7 and V is TRBV29-1; D is unclear. Germline V gene sequence: CDR1 SQVTM, CDR2 ANQGSEA. V lost 4 bases and J lost 2, with 12 bases in between. The CDR3 totals 13 residues. The CDR3 coding sequence is TGCAGCGTTGGAGTTTCCGTACCCTACGAGCAGTACTTC. The encoded protein is CSVGVSVPYEQYF.

As DNA, the CDR3 is TGTGCCAGCAGCTTAGTTGGCAACACTGAAGCTTTCTTT. Residues: CASSLVGNTEAFF. The rearrangement uses TRBV11-2 and TRBJ1-1; D is ambiguous. Germline values: CDR1 SGHAT, CDR2 FQNNGV. Trimming cost V 1 base and J 2 bases, with 5 bases left between them. CDR3 length equals 13 residues. The full variable domain, rest sourced from reference TRBV11-2 and TRBJ1-1, is EAGVAQSPRYKIIEKRQSVAFWCNPISGHATLYWYQQILGQGPKLLIQFQNNGVVDDSQLPKDRFSAERLKGVDSTLKIQPAKLEDSAVYLCASSLVGNTEAFFGQGTRLTVV.

This CDR3 reads CASSGGGLAGGPETQYF. The CDR3 nucleotides read TGTGCCAGCAGCGGAGGAGGACTAGCGGGGGGGCCAGAGACCCAGTACTTC. The J gene is TRBJ2-5, the V gene TRBV9; 15 nucleotides match TRBD2. The V gene end was trimmed by 3 bases and the J gene end by 4 bases; junction bases not matched to a gene: 7. The CDR3 contains 17 residues. In germline, CDR1 is SGDLS, CDR2 YYNGEE. Combining the CDR3 with reference TRBV9 and TRBJ2-5 gives the whole variable domain DSGVTQTPKHLITATGQRVTLRCSPRSGDLSVYWYQQSLDQGLQFLIQYYNGEERAKGNILERFSAQQFPDLHSELNLSSLELGDSALYFCASSGGGLAGGPETQYFGPGTRLLVL.